This TCR beta chain stems from a study of identical twins listed by TCRdb under 2016. Notes on the research overall: TCR alpha and beta repertoires from monozygotic twins, unrelated adults of various ages and cord blood were deep-sequenced to test whether fetal clonotypes persist. To rule out contamination, the twin experiments were replicated at different times with different library preparation protocols.

This clonotype was picked up a small number of times. Its antigen is not yet known. No base quality information exists; no much larger clone differs at one position. All donors were healthy Caucasians. General conclusions and limits of the study: Invariant T cells such as MAIT and iNKT could partly confound zero-insertion analyses, though diverse VJ usage argued against this for most clonotypes. In beta out-of-frame sequences, excess twin sharing was weaker, because having fewer shared sequences lowered the signal-to-noise ratio. Because the same donors could not be followed over many years, conclusions were based on cross-sectional statistical analysis. Compared with coincidental sharing between unrelated individuals, out-of-frame TCR alpha sequences shared between twins had an excess of sequences with low generation probability. Fewer insertions were carried by abundant cord blood beta clonotypes; a weaker similar trend was observed in young adult naive repertoires, while no such trend was observed in memory repertoires. In monozygotic twins, out-of-frame TCR alpha sharing was systematically underestimated by recombination models, although the models agreed with sharing between unrelated individuals.

Library preparation used 5' RACE. Data came from an Illumina HiSeq 2000. A universal primer binding site was added through template switching, and the final cDNA carried a unique molecular identifier so that TCR cDNA molecules could be counted accurately. Specific primers in the conserved constant-segment region were used to synthesize first-strand cDNA for the TCR alpha and beta chains. To control for contamination, every cDNA library was double barcoded, receiving both a SMART-Mk sample barcode and Illumina barcodes. TruSeq adapter sequences along with Illumina sample barcodes were introduced in two successive PCR steps. Sequencing of the TCR alpha and beta cDNA libraries was done on the Illumina HiSeq platform using custom primers. Per the original workflow: MiGEC processed the raw reads to extract unique molecular identifiers, while MiXCR was used to determine the CDR3 positions. For each individual, recombination models were inferred using an EM algorithm with the repgenHMM and IGoR tools. Shared clonotypes were analyzed with the tcR package in R, and sharing was normalized by the product of cloneset sizes. To study raw recombination without the effects of thymic and clonal selection, out-of-frame nonproductive sequences were analyzed. In TCRdb, the public reads were trimmed at Q25 with fastp and aligned with MiXCR, with productive beta chains retained. Every distinct CDR3 protein forms one entry, paired with its most common genes and DNA. The authors' filters were not applied to this entry. This sample gives about 1.7 million distinct CDR3 sequences in total; under 35% of them show up just once. About 0.25% of the sample rests with the top ten.

The CDR3 has 12 amino acids, counting the end cysteine and phenylalanine. Only the CDR3 part of the read is kept: 36 bases, read in frame from the first base. The junction shows trimming of 4 bases on V and 3 bases on J, plus 10 bases between the germline ends. Reading the germline V gene gives CDR1 SQVTM and CDR2 ANQGSEA. Rearrangement joined TRBV29-1 to TRBJ2-7, with a tentative D gene TRBD1 over 6 matching bases. Material: cord blood. The receptor's source is a newborn girl in good health. CDR3 protein: CSVARDNYEQYF. The nucleotide sequence is TGCAGCGTTGCCCGGGACAACTACGAGCAGTACTTC.